This T cell receptor beta chain was retrieved from a study of post-analysis software for immune sequencing data. Whole-study results and caveats: About 5 TRBV segments (TRBV5-6, TRBV5-1 and TRBV20-1 among them) occurred more frequently in patients than in controls.

Germline values: CDR1 SGHVS, CDR2 FQNEAQ. The CDR3 loop spans 15 amino acids. About this clonotype itself: Antigen unknown. A much larger clonotype is one base distant, so this may be a read error.

Unique molecular identifiers were present in the TCR beta cDNA libraries. About 500,000 cDNA molecules came from roughly 0.93 to 9.6 million T cells. TCRdb called the PCR reads again in MiXCR, with one record for every CDR3 protein. The sample yields approximately 250,000 distinct CDR3 sequences, 36% seen once. This rearrangement joins TRBV7-8 to TRBJ2-5; 12 bases are shared with TRBD2. The DNA end favors TRBJ2-7, so the J call may be wrong. The receptor's source is a girl aged 10-17 years with multiple sclerosis. Specimen: blood. CDR3 region: CVSSRRLAGEVEQYF. In DNA form, the CDR3 reads TGTGTCAGCAGCCGAAGACTAGCGGGAGAAGTCGAGCAGTACTTC.